The 26 T cell receptor beta chains reported below all come from one sample, sequenced in a study of blood T cell repertoires in COVID-19. The repertoire was sequenced with immunoSEQ multiplex PCR; TCRdb's copy has only in-frame clones and lacks some. Of some 80,000 clones listed, around 83% are singletons. The material sequenced was peripheral blood. These receptor sequences come from a woman in her fifties or sixties with acute or convalescent COVID-19.

The chain uses TRBV6-1 and TRBJ1-1, with a possible D match to TRBD1 (6 bases). The CDR3 runs to 14 residues. Trimming removed 2 bases at V and 6 bases at J, with 13 bases between. The germline V gene has CDR1 MNHNS and CDR2 SASEGT. For the CDR3, the DNA is TGTGCCAGCAGTGAATCACAGGGAAGGTCTGAAGCTTTCTTT. Its protein product is CASSESQGRSEAFF.

The chain uses TRBV24-1 and TRBJ1-1, with D tentatively TRBD1 (5 bases). Germline CDR1 and CDR2: KGHDR and SFDVKD. V lost 7 bases, J lost 1 base, and 9 bases lay in between. The CDR3 totals 13 residues. CDR3 in amino acids: CATRGEANTEAFF. The CDR3 region has the DNA TGTGCCACCAGGGGGGAGGCGAACACTGAAGCTTTCTTT.

This rearrangement joins TRBV5-1 to TRBJ2-1, with TRBD1 as a possible D gene (7 bases). Trimming removed 2 bases at V and 7 bases at J, with 10 bases between. The V gene's germline CDR1 is SGHRS and CDR2 YFSETQ. The CDR3 has 13 amino acids. The CDR3 loop reads CASSFPGGNEQFF. The CDR3, as DNA: TGCGCCAGCAGCTTCCCAGGGGGGAATGAGCAGTTCTTC.

The chain couples TRBV18 to TRBJ2-3, with 7 bases that match TRBD1. Germline CDR1 reads KGHSH; CDR2 reads LQKENI. This CDR3 contains 15 residues. V was pared by 4 bases and J by 2 bases, with 6 bases of the junction left unmatched. Here the CDR3 reads CASSLGQLNTDTQYF. The CDR3 region has the DNA TGTGCCAGCTCACTGGGACAGCTTAACACAGATACGCAGTATTTT.

This sequence joins TRBV3-1 (or the pseudogene TRBV3-2) and TRBJ1-6; D is possibly TRBD1 (5 bases). In germline, CDR1 is LGHDT, CDR2 YNNKEL (reference sequence). V lost 4 bases, J lost 7 bases, and 11 bases lay in between. CDR3 length equals 14 residues. Here the CDR3 reads CASSPTVINSPLHF. In DNA, the CDR3 is TGTGCCAGCAGCCCGACAGTTATCAATTCACCCCTCCACTTT.

The V gene is TRBV10-3, the J gene TRBJ1-2, with 8 bases lining up with TRBD1. The CDR3 is 16 amino acids. CDR1 is ENHRY and CDR2 is SYGVKD in the germline V gene. V shed 0 bases, J shed 7 bases, and the junction held 10 bases outside the gene matches. The CDR3 is CAISESPDGQGGGYTF. The CDR3, as DNA: TGTGCCATCAGTGAGTCCCCGGACGGACAGGGAGGTGGCTACACCTTC.

This clone turned up a few times. The chain has TRBV5-4 and TRBJ2-1; the match to TRBD2 covers 14 bases. CDR3 length: 19 amino acids. CDR1 is SGHNT, CDR2 YYREEE, per germline (reference sequence). J lost 3 bases, V lost 3 bases, and 11 bases had no gene match. DNA of the CDR3: TGTGCCAGCAGCTCACCGGGACTAGCGGGAGAGACGCACTACAATGAGCAGTTCTTC. Translating gives CASSSPGLAGETHYNEQFF.

This clone has a single count. The rearrangement links TRBV19 to TRBJ1-2; D is unclear. Trimming pared 4 bases from V and 6 bases from J, leaving 18 bases between. Per the germline V gene, CDR1 is LNHDA and CDR2 is SQIVND (reference sequence). CDR3 size: 15 residues. The CDR3 loop is CASSKTVGDFNGYTF. DNA for the CDR3: TGTGCCAGTAGTAAGACTGTGGGAGATTTCAATGGCTACACCTTC.

The gene calls are TRBV2 and TRBJ2-6; D remains unclear. Germline assignment: CDR1 SNHLY and CDR2 FYNNEI. V shed 3 bases and J shed 2 bases, with 5 bases lying between them. The CDR3 runs 14 residues. This chain's CDR3 is CASSDLTGANVLTF. CDR3 in DNA: TGTGCCAGCAGTGATTTAACTGGGGCCAACGTCCTGACTTTC. Combining the CDR3 with reference TRBV2 and TRBJ2-6 gives the whole variable domain EPEVTQTPSHQVTQMGQEVILRCVPISNHLYFYWYRQILGQKVEFLVSFYNNEISEKSEIFDDQFSVERPDGSNFTLKIRSTKLEDSAMYFCASSDLTGANVLTFGAGSRLTVL.

The rearrangement joins TRBV3-1 (or the pseudogene TRBV3-2) to TRBJ1-6; 7 nucleotides line up with TRBD1. Germline V gives CDR1 LGHDT, CDR2 YNNKEL (reference sequence). This CDR3 has 15 residues. V was pared by 4 bases and J by 7 bases, with 7 bases of the junction left unmatched. The chain's CDR3 is CASSLQDRSNSPLHF. The DNA of the CDR3 is TGTGCCAGCAGCCTCCAGGACAGGTCAAATTCACCCCTCCACTTT.

This clone came up once. This rearrangement joins TRBV11-2 to TRBJ2-7; 13 nucleotides line up with TRBD2. Germline CDR1 is SGHAT and CDR2 is FQNNGV. V gave up 4 bases and J gave up 3 bases; unmatched junction bases: 3. The CDR3 runs 15 residues. CDR3 sequence reads: CASSWTSGSIYEQYF. The CDR3 bases are TGTGCCAGCAGCTGGACTAGCGGGAGTATCTACGAGCAGTACTTC. Variable domain in full (rest from reference TRBV11-2 and TRBJ2-7): EAGVAQSPRYKIIEKRQSVAFWCNPISGHATLYWYQQILGQGPKLLIQFQNNGVVDDSQLPKDRFSAERLKGVDSTLKIQPAKLEDSAVYLCASSWTSGSIYEQYFGPGTRLTVT.

The chain is built from TRBV6-6 and TRBJ1-5; 9 nucleotides align to TRBD1. Trimming at V came to 5 bases and at J to 4 bases, leaving 6 bases not matched to a gene. The CDR3 spans 15 residues. Germline V gene lookup returns CDR1 MNHNY and CDR2 SVGAGI (reference sequence). The CDR3 DNA is TGTGCCAGCAGTCCCACAGGGGGCACTAATCAGCCCCAGCATTTT. The encoded protein is CASSPTGGTNQPQHF.

The sample holds a few counts of this clone. The J gene is TRBJ2-7, the V gene TRBV3-1 (or the pseudogene TRBV3-2), with TRBD2 matching 8 bases. The CDR3 extends over 13 amino acids. V shed 4 bases and J 6 bases; nucleotides not matched to a gene: 5. Per the germline V gene, CDR1 is LGHDT and CDR2 is YNNKEL (reference sequence). CDR3 coding DNA: TGTGCCAGCAGCCGATACCGGGAGGGCGAGCAGTACTTC. Amino acids: CASSRYREGEQYF.

The sample holds one count of this clone. The chain uses TRBV5-8 and TRBJ1-1; TRBD1 aligns across 7 bases. There are 15 residues in the CDR3. Germline assignment: CDR1 SGHTS and CDR2 YDEGEE. The trim removed 0 bases at V and 1 base at J, leaving 3 bases unmatched. The DNA of the CDR3 is TGTGCCAGCAGCTTGGGACAGGGTAAGAACACTGAAGCTTTCTTT. Amino acids: CASSLGQGKNTEAFF.

The chain links TRBV9 to TRBJ2-3; D possibly corresponds to TRBD2 (6 bases). Germline V gene data show CDR1 as SGDLS and CDR2 as YYNGEE. Trimming shortened V by 0 bases and J by 3 bases, and 11 bases separated the two germline ends. This CDR3 spans 15 amino acids. Here the CDR3 reads CASSVVGGGTDTQYF. The DNA for the CDR3 is TGTGCCAGCAGCGTAGTGGGAGGTGGGACAGATACGCAGTATTTT.

The chain joins TRBV3-1 (or the pseudogene TRBV3-2) to TRBJ1-5; 7 positions agree with TRBD1. CDR1 and CDR2 (germline): LGHDT, YNNKEL (reference sequence). J gave up 0 bases and V 4 bases, and 6 bases lay outside the gene matches. This CDR3 is built from 16 residues. For the CDR3, the DNA is TGTGCCAGCAGCCTTGGGACAGCTTATAGCAATCAGCCCCAGCATTTT. This sequence encodes CASSLGTAYSNQPQHF.

The V gene is TRBV19, the J gene TRBJ2-1; 8 nucleotides match TRBD2. V trimming: 6 bases; J trimming: 0 bases; junction bases outside the gene matches: 7. Germline lookup yields CDR1 LNHDA and CDR2 SQIVND (reference sequence). CDR3 length: 16 residues. The CDR3: CASRAYGGASYNEQFF. The CDR3 DNA is TGTGCCAGTAGGGCCTACGGGGGGGCCTCCTACAATGAGCAGTTCTTC.

J is TRBJ2-5 and V is TRBV11-2; tentatively, D is TRBD2 (6 bases). The V end was cut by 5 bases, the J end by 5 bases, with 18 bases between. This CDR3 has 15 residues. CDR1 is SGHAT and CDR2 is FQNNGV in the germline V gene. This CDR3 is CASSVGLGSYETQYF. CDR3 nucleotides: TGTGCCAGCAGCGTGGGCCTCGGGAGTTACGAGACCCAGTACTTC.

The chain couples TRBV27 to TRBJ1-3; D remains unclear. Germline CDR1 is MNHEY and CDR2 is SMNVEV (reference sequence). V shed 5 bases and J shed 2 bases, with 16 bases lying between them. The CDR3 is 16 amino acids. CDR3 sequence reads: CASSHAGPVPGNTIYF. CDR3 DNA sequence: TGTGCCAGCAGTCATGCGGGTCCGGTCCCTGGAAACACCATATATTTT.

The V gene is TRBV5-5, the J gene TRBJ1-4; D remains ambiguous. CDR1 is SGHKS, CDR2 YYEKEE, per germline (reference sequence). The germline V and J ends were trimmed by 2 bases and 1 base, with 3 bases remaining between them. The CDR3 contains 13 residues. The CDR3 protein is CASSLLTNEKLFF. CDR3 nucleotides: TGTGCCAGCAGCTTACTAACTAATGAAAAACTGTTTTTT.

This sequence joins TRBV7-6 and TRBJ1-1; perhaps TRBD1 as D (5 bases). The V gene's germline CDR1 is SGHVS and CDR2 FNYEAQ. CDR3 length equals 14 residues. V was clipped by 1 base and J by 8 bases, with 14 bases between them. The CDR3 here is CASSLGVGGPEAFF. The CDR3 nucleotides read TGTGCCAGCAGCTTAGGGGTGGGGGGACCCGAAGCTTTCTTT.

The chain is built from TRBV18 and TRBJ1-5, with D uncertain. CDR1 and CDR2 (germline): KGHSH, LQKENI. The CDR3 is 14 residues long. Trimming removed 1 base from V and 8 bases from J, with 12 bases in between. CDR3 bases: TGTGCCAGCTCACCACTCTCGGGGTTTGAGCCCCAGCATTTT. This codes for CASSPLSGFEPQHF.

V usage is TRBV5-1 and J usage is TRBJ1-4; D remains ambiguous. The CDR3 extends over 15 amino acids. Germline CDR1 and CDR2: SGHRS and YFSETQ. Between the trimmed V and J ends, which lost 5 bases and 6 bases, there was a span of 17 bases. The CDR3 nucleotides are TGCGCCAGCAGGGACTCAATCATTGTTGATGAAAAACTGTTTTTT. Its translation is CASRDSIIVDEKLFF.

The V call is TRBV2, the J call TRBJ2-3; TRBD2 agrees at 7 bases. Unmatched junction bases numbered 7, after V lost 4 bases and J lost 0 bases. Germline V gene data show CDR1 as SNHLY and CDR2 as FYNNEI. The CDR3 length is 16 residues. The CDR3 region has the DNA TGTGCCAGCAGTGCTCTAGCGGAATTTAGCACAGATACGCAGTATTTT. It yields the protein CASSALAEFSTDTQYF.

The chain uses TRBV7-2 and TRBJ1-2; D not certain. Germline V CDR1 and CDR2: SGHTA, FQGNSA. The V gene lost 4 bases and the J gene lost 5 bases, with 17 bases spanning the gap. This CDR3 has 15 residues. CDR3 sequence: CASSSGSLSFYGYTF. The CDR3 DNA reads TGTGCCAGCAGCTCAGGTTCGCTGTCATTTTATGGCTACACCTTC.

The gene calls are TRBV5-1 and TRBJ2-1, with 7 bases identical to TRBD1. CDR1 is SGHRS and CDR2 is YFSETQ in the germline V gene. V was pared by 2 bases and J by 3 bases, with 5 bases of the junction left unmatched. The CDR3 contains 15 residues. CDR3 nucleotide sequence: TGCGCCAGCAGCTTACGGACAGGCGGCTACAATGAGCAGTTCTTC. This gives the protein CASSLRTGGYNEQFF.